What follows is one TCR beta chain and its context. Its antigen is as yet unknown. With a much larger clone just one base away, this may be a read error. The length of the CDR3 is 19 residues. The V gene's germline CDR1 is MNHNS and CDR2 SASEGT. Both blood RNA, taken from unsorted whole blood, and germline DNA were extracted. These data originate in a study of tumor-infiltrating lymphocytes in primary liver carcinoma. In the study overall: In every tissue type, samples returned a similar yield of roughly 3.65 to 7.5 million productive TCRbeta reads. Findings and caveats of the study: Tumor region pairs showed greater overlap than either tumor-adjacent or tumor-blood pairs did.

Making TCR beta cDNA involved approximately 0.5 ug total RNA and a constant-region primer. Three nested multiplex PCR rounds, a slightly modified ARM-PCR method, built the TCR beta libraries. For 10 cycles apiece, the opening two PCR rounds ran with TRBV1-TRBV30 forward primers and a C-beta reverse primer. TCRdb re-analysed the multiplex PCR reads in MiXCR, keeping a single row per CDR3 protein. The sample includes around 210,000 distinct CDR3 sequences, around three fifths seen only once; the top ten take 6% to 8.5%. This chain joins TRBV6-1 and TRBJ2-1, with D possibly matching TRBD1 (6 bases). The TCR originated in a woman aged 60-75 years with primary liver carcinoma and hepatitis B virus infection. Sequences were obtained from peripheral blood. Written as DNA, the CDR3 is TGTGTCAGCAGTGAACCTTTAGTTCGGACAGTGAGCTCCTACAATGAGCAGTTCTTC. This codes for CVSSEPLVRTVSSYNEQFF.